A selection of T cell receptor beta chains follows, all from one sample in a study of neoadjuvant anti-PD-1 for oral cavity cancer. Sequenced by immunoSEQ multiplex PCR; TCRdb stores in-frame clones only, minus some. Among roughly 9,300 clones, approximately 70% were seen once, and the ten largest hold about 8.3%. This material consisted of tumor tissue, taken before nivolumab (anti-PD-1) treatment. The receptors shown here come from a person aged 40 to 85 with oral cavity squamous cell carcinoma. The CDR3 runs from the conserved cysteine through the conserved F or W. D genes are given only for firm matches. Expanded clones are given a class, and other clones once, few, many or no size at all.

11,few,-,TRBJ1-2,TRBV29-1,CSVGGFDGYTF,TGCAGCGTTGGAGGTTTCGATGGCTACACCTTC
15,few,-,TRBJ2-7,TRBV6-1,CASSEAAGTSDEQYF,TGTGCCAGCAGTGAAGCGGCAGGGACTTCGGACGAGCAGTACTTC
13,-,-,TRBJ1-1,TRBV28,CASRGTENTEAFF,TGTGCCAGCAGGGGGACTGAGAACACTGAAGCTTTCTTT
13,-,-,TRBJ2-3,TRBV5-1,CASSLESTDTQYF,TGCGCCAGCAGCTTGGAGAGCACAGATACGCAGTATTTT
11,-,-,TRBJ2-1,TRBV10-2,CASSTKNEQFF,TGCGCCAGCAGTACCAAGAATGAGCAGTTCTTC
14,-,TRBD1,TRBJ2-1,TRBV6-6,CASGRTGGNSEQFF,TGTGCCAGCGGCAGGACAGGGGGTAATTCTGAGCAGTTCTTC
13,once,-,TRBJ2-4,TRBV9,CATPGVAKNIQYF,TGTGCCACCCCAGGGGTAGCCAAAAACATTCAGTACTTC
16,-,-,TRBJ2-1,TRBV9,CASSVGGGRAGNEQFF,TGTGCCAGCAGCGTAGGGGGGGGCCGGGCTGGCAATGAGCAGTTCTTC
15,-,TRBD2,TRBJ2-7,TRBV5-4,CATTKGLAGEYEQYF,TGTGCCACCACCAAAGGGCTAGCGGGAGAGTACGAGCAGTACTTC
14,-,-,TRBJ1-1,TRBV28,CASSRLQVNTEAFF,TGTGCCAGCAGTCGTCTACAGGTCAACACTGAAGCTTTCTTT
18,-,-,TRBJ2-6,TRBV18,CASSPLSGVVSGANVLTF,TGTGCCAGCTCCCCTCTGTCGGGGGTCGTCTCTGGGGCCAACGTCCTGACTTTC
14,-,TRBD2,TRBJ2-7,TRBV19,CASSMGEGRFEQYF,TGTGCCAGTAGTATGGGGGAGGGGAGGTTCGAGCAGTACTTC
15,-,-,TRBJ1-4,TRBV7-9,CASSLGQVQWEKLFF,TGTGCCAGCAGCTTAGGACAGGTCCAGTGGGAAAAACTGTTTTTT